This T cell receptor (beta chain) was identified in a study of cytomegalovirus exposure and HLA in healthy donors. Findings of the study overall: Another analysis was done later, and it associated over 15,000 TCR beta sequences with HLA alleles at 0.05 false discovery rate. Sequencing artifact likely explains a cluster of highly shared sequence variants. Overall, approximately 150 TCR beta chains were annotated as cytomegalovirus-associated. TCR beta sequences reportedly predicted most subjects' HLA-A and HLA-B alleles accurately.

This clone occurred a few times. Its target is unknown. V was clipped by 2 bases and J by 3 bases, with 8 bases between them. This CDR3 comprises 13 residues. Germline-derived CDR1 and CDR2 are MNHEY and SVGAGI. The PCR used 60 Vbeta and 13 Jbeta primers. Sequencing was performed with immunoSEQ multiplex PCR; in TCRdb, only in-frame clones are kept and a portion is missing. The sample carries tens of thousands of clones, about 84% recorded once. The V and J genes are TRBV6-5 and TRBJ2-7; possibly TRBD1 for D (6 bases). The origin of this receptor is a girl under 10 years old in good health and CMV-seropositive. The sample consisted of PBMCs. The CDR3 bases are TGTGCCAGCAGTTACGGGACATACTACGAGCAGTACTTC. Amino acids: CASSYGTYYEQYF.